This entry lists 26 T cell receptor beta chains sequenced from one sample in a study of T-cell reconstitution after alpha-beta-depleted transplantation in children. During its preparation, the TCRbeta library received unique molecular identifiers. Using its own MiXCR run on the PCR reads, TCRdb lists one record per CDR3 protein. This table has roughly 500,000 distinct CDR3 sequences, 10% to 13% appearing once. The sequences come from PBMCs, collected before TCRalphabeta/CD19-depleted stem cell transplant. These receptors came from a child younger than 10 with inherited bone marrow failure, due to receive a stem cell transplant.

The V gene is TRBV5-4, the J gene TRBJ2-2; 9 bases are a match to TRBD1. With V trimmed by 0 bases and J by 2 bases, 5 bases remained unmatched. Germline CDR1 SGHNT, CDR2 YYREEE (reference sequence). This CDR3 contains 17 residues. CDR3 sequence reads: CASSLVPGQGNTGELFF. CDR3 DNA: TGTGCCAGCAGCTTGGTACCGGGACAGGGAAACACCGGGGAGCTGTTTTTT.

This clonotype was seen many times. The J gene is TRBJ1-1, the V gene TRBV20-1; maybe TRBD1 (5 bases). The CDR3 sequence is 14 residues long. Germline V gene sequence: CDR1 DFQATT, CDR2 SNEGSKA (reference sequence). Trimming stripped 6 bases from V and 6 bases from J, with 20 bases between. CDR3 sequence: CSAEINGATSEAFF. The CDR3 bases are TGCAGTGCCGAAATAAACGGGGCAACCTCTGAAGCTTTCTTT.

Points on this clonotype: A clone one base away is much larger, so this may be a read error. CDR3 sequence: CASSTLGAGARDDQYF. CDR3 DNA: TGTGCCAGCAGCACCCTGGGGGCGGGAGCTCGAGACGACCAGTACTTC. This sequence joins TRBV5-6 and TRBJ2-7, with TRBD2 as a possible D gene (7 bases). The CDR3 is 16 amino acids. Per the germline V gene, CDR1 is SGHDT and CDR2 is YYEEEE.

This clonotype was seen at least ten times. The chain combines TRBV18 with TRBJ1-3; D not certain. Trimming stripped 3 bases from V and 4 bases from J, with 7 bases between. Germline CDR1 is KGHSH and CDR2 is LQKENI. The CDR3 is 13 residues long. CDR3 residues: CASSPGMGNTIYF. The CDR3 coding sequence is TGTGCCAGCTCACCTGGGATGGGAAACACCATATATTTT.

Concerning this clonotype: With a much larger clone just one base away, this may be a read error. The chain has TRBV5-1 and TRBJ2-4; TRBD1 agrees at 8 bases. Germline CDR1 SGHRS, CDR2 YFSETQ. This CDR3 spans 15 amino acids. The CDR3 reads CASSSWTGQGNLQYF. The CDR3, as DNA: TGCGCCAGCAGCTCGTGGACAGGGCAGGGAAACCTTCAGTACTTC.

The sample holds many counts of this clonotype. The genes are TRBV24-1 and TRBJ2-2; D ambiguous. The CDR3 length is 11 residues. V lost 9 bases and J lost 8, with 9 bases in between. CDR1 and CDR2 from the germline V gene are KGHDR and SFDVKD. CDR3 sequence (DNA): TGTGCCACCGCTAGGTATGGGGAGCTGTTTTTT. It translates to CATARYGELFF.

This clonotype has at least ten counts. The CDR3 loop reads CSVRPLSFTDTQYF. The CDR3 DNA is TGCAGCGTTCGGCCCCTATCCTTCACAGATACGCAGTATTTT. This chain joins TRBV29-1 and TRBJ2-3; D remains unclear. Germline lookup yields CDR1 SQVTM and CDR2 ANQGSEA. Deletions cut 5 bases from V and 2 bases from J, with 14 bases between. This CDR3 contains 14 residues.

This clonotype was counted at least ten times. This chain links TRBV20-1 with TRBJ2-5, with TRBD2 as a possible D gene (6 bases). Germline values: CDR1 DFQATT, CDR2 SNEGSKA (reference sequence). The CDR3 is made up of 15 amino acids. Trimming shortened V by 0 bases and J by 0 bases, and 11 bases separated the two germline ends. As DNA, the CDR3 is TGCAGTGCTAGAGATTATGGGGACTACCAAGAGACCCAGTACTTC. It specifies CSARDYGDYQETQYF.

This clonotype occurred many times. V gene TRBV7-2 combines with J gene TRBJ2-7, with D possibly being TRBD2 (7 bases). The CDR3 covers 15 residues. CDR1 is SGHTA, CDR2 FQGNSA, per germline. V shed 5 bases and J shed 2 bases, with 16 bases lying between them. The CDR3: CASSEGGGATYEQYF. As DNA, the CDR3 is TGTGCCAGCAGCGAGGGGGGAGGGGCAACCTACGAGCAGTACTTC.

The chain recombines TRBV28 with TRBJ2-7; weak D call: TRBD2 (6 bases). The CDR3 is 12 amino acids. V was cut by 5 bases and J by 7 bases, with 12 bases left in between. The germline V gene has CDR1 MDHEN and CDR2 SYDVKM. CDR3 DNA sequence: TGTGCCAGCAGTCCTCCTCGGGAGGAGCAGTACTTC. Translated, it gives CASSPPREEQYF.

In this sample, this clonotype turned up a few times. The CDR3 spells CASSRFVIPGEGPYEQYF. The CDR3 DNA reads as TGTGCCAGCAGCCGTTTCGTAATCCCCGGAGAGGGGCCTTACGAGCAGTACTTC. The chain uses TRBV11-2 and TRBJ2-7, with D perhaps given as TRBD1 or TRBD2 (5 bases each). This CDR3 comprises 18 residues. Germline V gene lookup returns CDR1 SGHAT and CDR2 FQNNGV. V was trimmed by 5 bases and J by 4 bases, leaving 27 bases between them.

This clonotype was found many times. The V gene is TRBV15, the J gene TRBJ2-7, with 8 bases matching TRBD2. Germline loops: CDR1 LNHNV, CDR2 YYDKDF (reference sequence). Trimming cost V 3 bases and J 3 bases; bases outside gene matches: 10. The CDR3 is 16 residues long. CDR3 sequence: CATSSPGGVALYEQYF. The CDR3 region has the DNA TGTGCCACCAGCAGTCCGGGGGGGGTAGCCCTCTACGAGCAGTACTTC.

This clonotype was counted at least ten times. This chain connects TRBV13 to TRBJ1-1, with D possibly matching TRBD1 (5 bases). Germline V lookup: CDR1 PRHDT, CDR2 FYEKMQ (reference sequence). The CDR3 is 13 residues long. V was pared by 2 bases and J by 10 bases, with 14 bases between. CDR3 sequence (DNA): TGTGCCAGCAGCTTACCCGGGAGGGGACGAGCTTTCTTT. Amino acids: CASSLPGRGRAFF.

In this sample, this clonotype turned up many times. The chain couples TRBV12-3 or TRBV12-4 to TRBJ2-2; possibly TRBD2 for D (6 bases). This CDR3 contains 15 residues. Deletions cut 4 bases from V and 7 bases from J, with 16 bases between. The CDR3 here is CASSWGLGGNGELFF. The CDR3 DNA is TGTGCCAGCAGTTGGGGACTCGGAGGGAACGGGGAGCTGTTTTTT.

This clonotype was detected a few times. The chain has TRBV7-2 and TRBJ1-1, with 7 nucleotides matching TRBD1. The CDR3 loop spans 16 amino acids. The junction had 9 bases not matched to a gene; V was cut back by 5 bases and J by 0 bases. Germline CDR1 SGHTA, CDR2 FQGNSA. The CDR3 DNA reads TGTGCCAGCAGCATAGGGGACAGTGATATGAACACTGAAGCTTTCTTT. Protein sequence: CASSIGDSDMNTEAFF.

V usage is TRBV3-1 and J usage is TRBJ2-7, with D possibly being TRBD2 (6 bases). CDR1 is LGHDT, CDR2 YNNKEL, per germline (reference sequence). V lost 6 bases and J 4 bases, leaving 16 bases between the germline ends. The CDR3 has 14 amino acids. CDR3 nucleotides: TGTGCCAGCAGACCAGGACTACCGCCTTACGAGCAGTACTTC. Translation gives CASRPGLPPYEQYF.

Notes on this clonotype: This may be a read error, as it is one base from a much larger clone. The J gene is TRBJ2-1, the V gene TRBV10-3; 12 bases are shared with TRBD2. Losses at the gene ends were 0 bases for V and 3 bases for J; bases not matched to a gene: 3. CDR1 is ENHRY and CDR2 is SYGVKD in the germline V gene. The CDR3 contains 17 residues. CDR3 sequence: CAISESLAGGVYNEQFF. The DNA of the CDR3 is TGTGCCATCAGTGAGTCTCTAGCGGGGGGGGTCTACAATGAGCAGTTCTTC.

Details on this clonotype: A much larger clone lies a single base off, so this may be a read error. The chain employs TRBV21-1 and TRBJ2-2; TRBD2 is the table's D call and was not checked against the DNA. TRBV21-1 is tagged as a pseudogene. The CDR3 covers 15 residues. CDR3 sequence reads: CANSKLREGTGELFF. For the CDR3, the DNA is TGTGCCAACAGCAAATTGAGGGAGGGAACCGGGGAGCTGTTTTTT.

A few counts support this clonotype. The chain couples TRBV7-2 to TRBJ2-1; maybe TRBD1 (5 bases). This CDR3 spans 15 amino acids. Per germline, CDR1 SGHTA and CDR2 FQGNSA. V was shortened by 5 bases and J by 0 bases, with 11 bases between the two germline ends. CDR3 residues: CASSPQVSSYNEQFF. The CDR3 nucleotides are TGTGCCAGCAGCCCACAGGTTAGCTCCTACAATGAGCAGTTCTTC.

J is TRBJ2-2 and V is TRBV5-4, with D maybe TRBD2 (6 bases). Germline-derived CDR1 and CDR2 are SGHNT and YYREEE (reference sequence). The CDR3 runs 15 residues. V shed 4 bases and J shed 5 bases, with 15 bases lying between them. The CDR3 DNA reads TGTGCCAGCAGCCCCACGGTCGGAGGGACCGGGGAGCTGTTTTTT. Translation: CASSPTVGGTGELFF.

The sample holds many counts of this clonotype. V is TRBV6-1 and J is TRBJ1-4; no definite D call. CDR3 length equals 13 residues. V gave up 8 bases and J gave up 4 bases, with 11 bases separating them. Per the germline V gene, CDR1 is MNHNS and CDR2 is SASEGT. CDR3 DNA: TGTGCCAGCCGGAGGGAGTTTAATGAAAAACTGTTTTTT. It yields the protein CASRREFNEKLFF.

This clonotype was counted ten times or more. The CDR3 loop is CASTISQGADGELFF. Written as DNA, the CDR3 is TGTGCCAGCACCATATCCCAGGGGGCTGACGGGGAGCTGTTTTTT. This rearrangement joins TRBV27 to TRBJ2-2; 8 bases line up with TRBD1. This CDR3 has 15 residues. In germline, CDR1 is MNHEY, CDR2 SMNVEV (reference sequence). V was pared by 7 bases and J by 7 bases, with 11 bases of the junction left unmatched.

To note about this clonotype: This may be a read error: a much more frequent sequence differs by one nucleotide. The chain joins TRBV24-1 to TRBJ2-1, with 10 bases matching TRBD2. From germline, CDR1 is KGHDR and CDR2 SFDVKD. The J segment lost 5 bases and the V segment lost 0 bases, leaving 18 bases of the junction unmatched. The CDR3 runs 21 residues. Here the CDR3 DNA reads TGTGCCACCAGTGATTTGCAAACTAGCGGGACCCCAGGGTGGTCCCACAATGAGCAGTTCTTC. Translation gives CATSDLQTSGTPGWSHNEQFF.

This clonotype has a handful of counts. The chain uses TRBV3-1 and TRBJ2-1, with 10 nucleotides matching TRBD2. This CDR3 region has 19 residues. Trimming took 4 bases from V and 1 from J; bases not matched to a gene: 13. Germline-derived CDR1 and CDR2 are LGHDT and YNNKEL (reference sequence). CDR3 protein: CASSPSPTRLAGSYNEQFF. The CDR3 DNA reads TGTGCCAGCAGCCCGTCACCTACGAGACTAGCGGGTTCCTACAATGAGCAGTTCTTC.

This clonotype showed up many times. This chain uses TRBV29-1 with TRBJ1-1; 8 bases are shared with TRBD1. Germline V gene sequence: CDR1 SQVTM, CDR2 ANQGSEA. The V and J ends lost 7 bases and 5 bases, in that order; junction bases with no gene match: 3. The CDR3 is made up of 11 amino acids. CDR3 DNA sequence: TGCAGCGCCAGGACAGGGACTGAAGCTTTCTTT. This codes for CSARTGTEAFF.

This clonotype was counted many times. J is TRBJ2-2 and V is TRBV6-2 or TRBV6-3; D unresolved. The CDR3 contains 16 residues. Germline V lookup: CDR1 MNHEY, CDR2 SVGEGT. Between the trimmed V and J ends, which lost 7 bases and 2 bases, there was a span of 17 bases. The CDR3 reads CASTVLRPINTGELFF. The CDR3 nucleotides are TGTGCCAGCACGGTCCTGCGTCCGATAAACACCGGGGAGCTGTTTTTT.